The source of this TCR beta chain is a study of beta chain features in type 1 diabetes. A CD45RO/CCR7/CD25/CD127/CD95/CD27 panel sorted naive, central memory, regulatory and stem cell-like memory CD4+ cells. Sorted cells reached over 95% purity in every population. Every bit of the isolated RNA underwent reverse transcription, so sequencing read expressed TCRB transcripts. The read count averaged approximately 4 million across naive, central memory and regulatory T cell samples. Using immunoSEQ multiplex PCR, the repertoire was profiled, and TCRdb retains in-frame clones only, with some absent. This table has a few hundred thousand clones, 9.6% appearing once. Germline V gives CDR1 MDHEN, CDR2 SYDVKM. Trimming took off 6 bases at V and 7 bases at J, with 15 bases between the two ends. This CDR3 region has 14 residues. This clone was observed a few times. Its antigen is as yet unknown. Study-level points and caveats: Using cDNA template may skew counts toward highly expressing activated cells. Among patients with Type 1 diabetes, TCRB CDR3s were moderately but significantly shorter in every one of the four CD4+ subsets.

This chain joins TRBV28 and TRBJ2-2; D uncertain. Material for sequencing was central memory CD4+ T cells from blood. This TCR was sampled from a man aged 30-40 years with type 1 diabetes. The CDR3 reads CASSQQPRSGELFF. The CDR3 bases are TGTGCCAGCAGCCAACAACCACGGAGCGGGGAGCTGTTTTTT.